What follows are 22 T cell receptor beta chains derived from one specimen sequenced in a study of Tregs in tolerant kidney transplant recipients. Recipient PBMCs carried a CFSE label and met irradiated graft donor PBMCs for about six days before FACS sorting. The antigens these receptors bind are not known. Assay: immunoSEQ multiplex PCR; the TCRdb copy retains only in-frame clones and omits some. The sample's table shows roughly 980 clones. The sequencing here drew on CD4+ T cells from blood cultured with allogeneic cells, taken before the transplant. All receptors come from a human patient who received a combined kidney and bone marrow transplant.

This clone is identified as medium-sized from frequency. Read coverage stops 3 residues before the CDR3 terminus; the germline J gene supplies the remainder. This rearrangement joins TRBV18 to TRBJ2-1; 10 bases are a match to TRBD2. The CDR3 is made up of 19 amino acids. Per the germline V gene, CDR1 is KGHSH and CDR2 is LQKENI. The junction had 17 bases not matched to a gene; V was cut back by 3 bases and J by 6 bases. CDR3 bases read: TGTGCCAGCTCACCCCCAAGTGGGGGAGCGGGAGGGCCGAGCAATGAG. Its translation: CASSPPSGGAGGPSNE. The whole CDR3 protein is CASSPPSGGAGGPSNEQFF.

Comments on this clone: Coverage ceases 3 residues before the CDR3 finishes, and the germline J gene fills in the end. V gene TRBV12-3 or TRBV12-4 combines with J gene TRBJ1-1; perhaps TRBD1 as D (5 bases). This CDR3 is 14 amino acids long. Trimming stripped 3 bases from V and 4 bases from J, with 12 bases between. CDR3: CASSFGGFSTEAFF. The sequenced part of the CDR3 DNA is TGTGCCAGCAGTTTCGGGGGTTTCAGCACTGAA.

This clone ranks as medium-sized in terms of frequency. Read coverage stops 3 residues before the CDR3 terminus; the germline J gene supplies the remainder. The chain combines TRBV20-1 with TRBJ1-5; 10 nucleotides agree with TRBD1. V lost 5 bases to trimming and J lost 7 bases; unmatched junction nucleotides: 11. Germline-derived CDR1 and CDR2 are DFQATT and SNEGSKA (reference sequence). This CDR3 is built from 15 residues. The DNA read from the CDR3 is TGCAGTGCTCCTGCCTGGACAGGGGGTAAACAGCCC. Its translation: CSAPAWTGGKQP. The entire CDR3 sequence reads CSAPAWTGGKQPQHF.

Notes on this clone: At one end, the junction sequence differs from germline, possibly due to a read error. The sequenced fragment ends 3 residues before the CDR3 boundary, so the rest is inferred from the germline J gene. V is TRBV3-1 (or the pseudogene TRBV3-2) and J is TRBJ1-1; TRBD1 matches at 12 bases. Germline V gene data show CDR1 as LGHDT and CDR2 as YNNKEL (reference sequence). The CDR3 loop spans 13 amino acids. CDR3 sequence reads: CAGSQGTGGWAFF. The sequenced CDR3 bases are TGTGCCGGCAGCCAAGGGACAGGGGGCTGG.

Its frequency marks this clone as medium-sized. The read finishes 3 residues shy of the CDR3 end, and the germline J gene is used to complete it. The gene calls are TRBV14 and TRBJ1-4, with D perhaps TRBD1 (5 bases). With 4 bases removed from V and 7 bases from J, the gap between germline ends came to 16 bases. CDR3 length: 15 residues. The germline CDR1 and CDR2 sequences are SGHDN and FVKESK. CDR3 protein: CASSLGGQKFEKLFF. The CDR3 DNA, read in part, is TGTGCCAGCAGCCTCGGGGGTCAGAAGTTTGAAAAA.

Frequency places this clone as medium-sized. The CDR3 end is not reached by the read, which stops 3 residues before it; the germline J gene fills it in. This sequence joins TRBV12-3 or TRBV12-4 and TRBJ1-6; 8 nucleotides line up with TRBD1. The CDR3 runs 14 residues. J gave up 6 bases and V 6 bases, and 4 bases lay outside the gene matches. The sequenced CDR3 bases are TGTGCCAGCAGGGGGACAGGTTTTAATTCACCC. It encodes CASRGTGFNSP. The entire CDR3 sequence reads CASRGTGFNSPLHF.

This clone counts as medium-sized by frequency. The CDR3 is cut off 3 residues early in the read; its end comes from the germline J gene. The J gene is TRBJ1-2, the V gene TRBV5-4, with 9 bases identical to TRBD1. V was clipped by 5 bases and J by 3 bases; unmatched bases: 5. Germline V CDR1 and CDR2: SGHNT, YYREEE (reference sequence). The CDR3 length is 14 residues. The sequenced CDR3 bases are TGTGCCAGCAGGTACAGGGGGCGCGACTATGGC. Amino acids: CASRYRGRDYG. The entire CDR3 protein is CASRYRGRDYGYTF.

According to its frequency, this clone is medium-sized. Read coverage stops 3 residues before the CDR3 terminus; the germline J gene supplies the remainder. This sequence joins TRBV2 and TRBJ2-3, with 7 bases matching TRBD2. The CDR3 extends over 15 amino acids. CDR1 and CDR2 from the germline V gene are SNHLY and FYNNEI. Germline trimming cut 1 base from V and 6 bases from J; bases unmatched to any gene: 7. This chain's CDR3 is CASSEERGFVDTQYF. Incomplete CDR3 DNA: TGTGCCAGCAGTGAAGAGCGGGGATTTGTGGATACG.

This clone ranks as medium-sized in terms of frequency. Sequencing ends 3 residues short of the CDR3 end; the germline J gene provides the rest. The chain employs TRBV10-3 and TRBJ1-2, with a tentative D call TRBD1 (5 bases). The CDR3 runs to 13 residues. The germline CDR1 and CDR2 sequences are ENHRY and SYGVKD. The part of the CDR3 DNA that was read is TGTGCCATCAGTGATTCTGGGGCCCAGGGC. Protein sequence: CAISDSGAQG. The whole CDR3 region reads CAISDSGAQGYTF.

This clone shows up as medium-sized by frequency. The read gets to within 3 residues of the CDR3 end, and the germline J gene fills in the rest. The chain combines TRBV20-1 with TRBJ2-7; the match to TRBD2 covers 8 bases. Germline V gene sequence: CDR1 DFQATT, CDR2 SNEGSKA (reference sequence). J gave up 4 bases and V 5 bases, and 10 bases lay outside the gene matches. This CDR3 is 14 amino acids long. The CDR3 region is CSAVQSGSRYEQYF. The sequenced part of the CDR3 DNA is TGCAGTGCTGTTCAAAGCGGGAGTAGATACGAG.

Its frequency marks this clone as medium-sized. The read ends 3 residues shy of where the CDR3 ends; the end is completed using the germline J gene. The chain is built from TRBV6-1 and TRBJ2-5; D not resolved. The germline CDR1 and CDR2 sequences are MNHNS and SASEGT. CDR3 length: 13 residues. V lost 4 bases, J lost 1 base, and 7 bases lay in between. CDR3 DNA (partial): TGTGCCAGCAGTGGGCCAGTCCAAGAGACC. Translation: CASSGPVQET. The full CDR3 reads CASSGPVQETQYF.

This clone registers large by frequency. Read coverage stops 3 residues before the CDR3 terminus; the germline J gene supplies the remainder. This chain uses TRBV5-1 with TRBJ2-5; the match to TRBD2 covers 9 bases. The CDR3 is made up of 16 amino acids. Germline V gene lookup returns CDR1 SGHRS and CDR2 YFSETQ. Trimming cost V 4 bases and J 5 bases; bases outside gene matches: 12. The covered CDR3 bases are TGCGCCAGCAGCGTTGAAATTGGGACTAGCTGGGAGACC. It specifies CASSVEIGTSWET. The whole CDR3 sequence reads CASSVEIGTSWETQYF.

By frequency, this clone is medium-sized. Read data end 3 residues before the CDR3 end; the end is taken from the germline J gene. The chain joins TRBV20-1 to TRBJ1-5, with D possibly TRBD1 on 6 matching bases. V dropped 3 bases and J dropped 7 bases, with 22 bases sitting between them. Germline values: CDR1 DFQATT, CDR2 SNEGSKA (reference sequence). This CDR3 spans 16 amino acids. The CDR3 sequence is CSAREQGGGRGQPQHF. The sequenced CDR3 bases are TGCAGTGCTAGGGAACAGGGAGGGGGACGGGGACAGCCC.

According to its frequency, this clone is medium-sized. Read sequence stops 3 residues before the CDR3 end, and the germline J gene provides the missing end. The J gene is TRBJ2-7, the V gene TRBV7-8; 11 nucleotides agree with TRBD2. The CDR3 runs 16 residues. V shed 1 base, J shed 0 bases, and the junction held 2 bases outside the gene matches. The germline V gene has CDR1 SGHVS and CDR2 FQNEAQ. The DNA read from the CDR3 is TGTGCCAGCAGCTTAGGACTAGCGGGGAGCTCCTACGAG. Amino acids: CASSLGLAGSSYE. The complete CDR3 sequence is CASSLGLAGSSYEQYF. Full variable domain (missing parts from reference TRBV7-8 and TRBJ2-7): GAGVSQSPRYKVAKRGQDVALRCDPISGHVSLFWYQQALGQGPEFLTYFQNEAQLDKSGLPSDRFFAERPEGSVSTLKIQRTQQEDSAVYLCASSLGLAGSSYEQYFGPGTRLTVT.

This clone is identified as medium-sized from frequency. The CDR3 end falls 3 residues outside the read, so it is completed with the germline J gene. This sequence joins TRBV24-1 and TRBJ2-7; tentatively, D is TRBD1 or TRBD2 (5 bases each). CDR3 size: 16 residues. Trimming cost V 5 bases and J 3 bases, with 19 bases left between them. CDR1 and CDR2 (germline): KGHDR, SFDVKD. CDR3 region: CATSVPEGSVVYEQYF. Partial CDR3 DNA: TGTGCCACCAGTGTCCCAGAGGGGTCCGTCGTCTACGAG.

This clone is labeled medium-sized based on frequency. The CDR3 is CSARDQGAGTEAFF. CDR3 DNA, as far as it was read: TGCAGTGCTAGAGATCAGGGGGCAGGGACTGAA. The J gene is TRBJ1-1, the V gene TRBV20-1, with TRBD1 matching over 8 bases. The read stops 3 residues short of the end of the CDR3; the missing end is completed from the germline J gene. CDR1 and CDR2 (germline): DFQATT, SNEGSKA (reference sequence). The CDR3 spans 14 residues. With V trimmed by 0 bases and J by 5 bases, 5 bases remained unmatched.

This clone is labeled medium-sized based on frequency. The sequenced CDR3 bases are TGTGCCAGCAGCTCTGGACACATCGATGGC. This translates into CASSSGHIDG. The full-length CDR3 reads as CASSSGHIDGYTF. The chain carries TRBV5-4 and TRBJ1-2, with a possible D match to TRBD1 (5 bases). Coverage ceases 3 residues before the CDR3 finishes, and the germline J gene fills in the end. Germline V CDR1 and CDR2: SGHNT, YYREEE (reference sequence). The CDR3 is 13 amino acids. Trimming pared 3 bases from V and 6 bases from J, leaving 12 bases between.

On this clone: The observed sequence ends 3 residues before the CDR3 terminus, with the missing tail filled in from the germline J gene. The chain couples TRBV10-3 to TRBJ1-2; a possible D gene is TRBD1 (5 bases). The CDR3 length is 14 residues. CDR1 is ENHRY, CDR2 SYGVKD, per germline. The CDR3 sequence is CAISESGDLGGYTF. The sequenced part of the CDR3 DNA is TGTGCCATCAGTGAGTCGGGGGACTTAGGAGGC.

According to its frequency, this clone is large. The read finishes 3 residues shy of the CDR3 end, and the germline J gene is used to complete it. V and J are TRBV20-1 and TRBJ1-5; D is uncertain. Germline V CDR1 and CDR2: DFQATT, SNEGSKA (reference sequence). CDR3 length: 13 residues. The V gene lost 0 bases and the J gene lost 7 bases, with 10 bases spanning the gap. CDR3 DNA, as far as it was read: TGCAGTGCTAGAGATCTAGAAGTCCAGCCC. Translating gives CSARDLEVQP. The CDR3 as a whole reads CSARDLEVQPQHF.

Measured by frequency, this clone is medium-sized. The read gets to within 3 residues of the CDR3 end, and the germline J gene fills in the rest. The chain couples TRBV5-4 to TRBJ2-7; 10 nucleotides agree with TRBD2. The CDR3 sequence is 16 residues long. From germline, CDR1 is SGHNT and CDR2 YYREEE (reference sequence). The V segment lost 4 bases and the J segment 1 base; nucleotides outside the gene matches: 8. The CDR3 loop reads CASSAPLAGLSYEQYF. The covered CDR3 bases are TGTGCCAGCAGCGCTCCACTAGCGGGGCTATCCTACGAG.

To note about this clone: The read ends 3 residues shy of where the CDR3 ends; the end is completed using the germline J gene. This chain uses TRBV4-1 with TRBJ1-1; 7 bases align to TRBD1. Unmatched junction bases numbered 15, after V lost 2 bases and J lost 6 bases. The CDR3 extends over 17 amino acids. Germline V lookup: CDR1 MGHRA, CDR2 YSYEKL. The CDR3 sequence: CASSQPVLSGGGPEAFF. The DNA read from the CDR3 is TGCGCCAGCAGCCAACCCGTCTTGTCAGGGGGAGGACCTGAA.

This clone ranks as medium-sized in terms of frequency. Read sequence stops 3 residues before the CDR3 end, and the germline J gene provides the missing end. The chain has TRBV10-3 and TRBJ2-1; 9 bases are a match to TRBD1. This CDR3 has 15 residues. From germline, CDR1 is ENHRY and CDR2 SYGVKD. The junction had 11 bases not matched to a gene; V was cut back by 6 bases and J by 8 bases. Incomplete CDR3 DNA: TGTGCCATCAGGGAGATGTCACAGGGGGCCTATGAG. This codes for CAIREMSQGAYE. The full CDR3 sequence reads CAIREMSQGAYEQFF.